This record concerns one T cell receptor (beta chain) sequence. What it binds is unknown. This sample is drawn from a study of shared clonotypes between healthy human individuals. Study in general: The study enrolled a couple of women and a few men aged 18 to 49. Study conclusions and caveats: Non-shared clonotypes displayed generation probabilities falling below those of clonotypes present in all four donors. Several donors held roughly 5% of naive CD4 clonotypes in common.

Per the original methods: ImmunoSEQ sequences covered only the junction and lacked quality scores; filtering therefore differed. Generated by immunoSEQ multiplex PCR, the TCRdb table keeps only in-frame clones and is missing some. That table furnishes V, J and clone size, whereas the DNA furnished D and trimming. The profile shows over a million clones, approximately 80% of them singletons. The CDR3 runs 15 residues. V trimming: 6 bases; J trimming: 3 bases; junction bases outside the gene matches: 4. Germline V gene lookup returns CDR1 MDHEN and CDR2 SYDVKM. The specimen was memory CD4+ T cells from PBMCs. Indicated subset: CD45RA-negative fraction. The V and J genes are TRBV28 and TRBJ1-4; TRBD1 matches at 10 bases. This receptor was identified in a man aged 18 to 35 in good health. Some clones in this sample may be carry-over from other donors' samples. The CDR3 sequence is CASRDRGMANEKLFF. The CDR3, as DNA: TGTGCCAGCAGGGACAGGGGGATGGCTAATGAAAAACTGTTTTTT.